Listed below are T cell receptor beta chains from one sample, sequenced in a study of cytomegalovirus exposure and HLA in healthy donors. Sequenced by immunoSEQ multiplex PCR; TCRdb stores in-frame clones only, minus some. Of 120,000 to 150,000 clones listed, roughly two thirds are singletons. Sequenced sample: PBMCs. Receptors originate from a human donor in good health. CDR3s include the opening cysteine and the closing phenylalanine or tryptophan. Each record gives: J gene, D gene, V gene, clone size, CDR3 DNA, CDR3 protein. The D gene is left open where the match is weak. Clone sizes are given selectively: once, few, many, or a class where the clone is expanded.

j_gene: TRBJ2-1; d_gene: -; v_gene: TRBV29-1; abundance: -; CDR3nt: TGCAGCGTTGAGGCATTAAATGAGCAGTTCTTC; CDR3aa: CSVEALNEQFF
j_gene: TRBJ1-1; d_gene: -; v_gene: TRBV15; abundance: few; CDR3nt: TGTGCCACCAGCAGAGGACGCCAGGGTCAAGCTTTCTTT; CDR3aa: CATSRGRQGQAFF
j_gene: TRBJ2-1; d_gene: TRBD1; v_gene: TRBV5-6; abundance: -; CDR3nt: TGTGCCAGCAGCTTTGGGACAGGGAGCAATGAGCAGTTCTTC; CDR3aa: CASSFGTGSNEQFF
j_gene: TRBJ1-4; d_gene: -; v_gene: TRBV5-1; abundance: -; CDR3nt: TGCGCCAGCAGCTTGACTGGGAGTGGGGAAAAACTGTTTTTT; CDR3aa: CASSLTGSGEKLFF
j_gene: TRBJ2-5; d_gene: -; v_gene: TRBV11-2; abundance: -; CDR3nt: TGTGCCAGCAGCACCACCCGAGAGGGATCCCAAGAGACCCAGTACTTC; CDR3aa: CASSTTREGSQETQYF
j_gene: TRBJ2-7; d_gene: TRBD1; v_gene: TRBV10-2; abundance: -; CDR3nt: TGCGCCAGCAGTGAGGAGGGAGGGACAGGGTTCTACGAGCAGTACTTC; CDR3aa: CASSEEGGTGFYEQYF
j_gene: TRBJ2-5; d_gene: -; v_gene: TRBV5-1; abundance: -; CDR3nt: TGCGCCAGCAGCTTCCTTGGGCCGGGGGAGACCCAGTACTTC; CDR3aa: CASSFLGPGETQYF
j_gene: TRBJ2-1; d_gene: -; v_gene: TRBV4-1; abundance: once; CDR3nt: TGCGCCAGCAGCCAGGGATGGGAGACTACCAATGAGCAGTTCTTC; CDR3aa: CASSQGWETTNEQFF
j_gene: TRBJ1-1; d_gene: -; v_gene: TRBV11-2; abundance: -; CDR3nt: TGTGCCAGCAGCTTACTGGTAGGAGGGCGGACTGAAGCTTTCTTT; CDR3aa: CASSLLVGGRTEAFF
j_gene: TRBJ2-3; d_gene: -; v_gene: TRBV9; abundance: -; CDR3nt: TGTGCCAGCACCAAAAGCGGCGGTTTTAGCACAGATACGCAGTATTTT; CDR3aa: CASTKSGGFSTDTQYF
j_gene: TRBJ2-7; d_gene: TRBD1; v_gene: TRBV29-1; abundance: -; CDR3nt: TGCAGCGCATGGACAGGGGCGAGCTACGAGCAGTACTTC; CDR3aa: CSAWTGASYEQYF
j_gene: TRBJ1-6; d_gene: TRBD1; v_gene: TRBV10-3; abundance: -; CDR3nt: TGTGCCATCTCACCGCTTGACAGGGAAAGATCACCCCTCCACTTT; CDR3aa: CAISPLDRERSPLHF
j_gene: TRBJ2-7; d_gene: -; v_gene: TRBV10-3; abundance: -; CDR3nt: TGTGCCATCAGCGAAACTTTCCACGAGCAGTACTTC; CDR3aa: CAISETFHEQYF
j_gene: TRBJ2-5; d_gene: TRBD2; v_gene: TRBV2; abundance: -; CDR3nt: TGTGCCAGCCAGGGGATTAGCGGGGGCTCAGGGGAGACCCAGTACTTC; CDR3aa: CASQGISGGSGETQYF
j_gene: TRBJ1-1; d_gene: -; v_gene: TRBV6-1; abundance: few; CDR3nt: TGTGCCAGCAGTGTGACAAATATAGGCACTGAAGCTTTCTTT; CDR3aa: CASSVTNIGTEAFF
j_gene: TRBJ2-7; d_gene: TRBD1; v_gene: TRBV7-9; abundance: -; CDR3nt: TGTGCCAGCAGCTTAGCCGGGACAGCCAACCGGGTGGGTGAGCAGTACTTC; CDR3aa: CASSLAGTANRVGEQYF
j_gene: TRBJ1-6; d_gene: -; v_gene: TRBV28; abundance: -; CDR3nt: TGTGCCAGCAGTTTACAGGGTACAAATTCACCCCTCCACTTT; CDR3aa: CASSLQGTNSPLHF
j_gene: TRBJ1-4; d_gene: TRBD1; v_gene: TRBV5-5; abundance: -; CDR3nt: TGTGCCAGCAGCTTGGAAGGGACAGAGTTTGAAAAACTGTTTTTT; CDR3aa: CASSLEGTEFEKLFF
j_gene: TRBJ1-5; d_gene: -; v_gene: TRBV18; abundance: -; CDR3nt: TGTGCCAGCTCCGAGGGTCGGGGGCAGCCCCAGCATTTT; CDR3aa: CASSEGRGQPQHF
j_gene: TRBJ1-2; d_gene: TRBD1; v_gene: TRBV5-1; abundance: once; CDR3nt: TGCGCCAGCAGCATCCGACAGGGGGAGGATGGCTACACCTTC; CDR3aa: CASSIRQGEDGYTF
j_gene: TRBJ1-4; d_gene: -; v_gene: TRBV19; abundance: -; CDR3nt: TGTGCCAGTAGCCTACAGGGAACTAATGAAAAACTGTTTTTT; CDR3aa: CASSLQGTNEKLFF
j_gene: TRBJ1-6; d_gene: -; v_gene: TRBV5-4; abundance: -; CDR3nt: TGTGCCAGCAGCCCAGGACGGGAGAGGGGATATAATTCACCCCTCCACTTT; CDR3aa: CASSPGRERGYNSPLHF
j_gene: TRBJ2-2; d_gene: -; v_gene: TRBV7-9; abundance: -; CDR3nt: TGTTCCAGCAGCTTGACAGGATACACCGGGGAGCTGTTTTTT; CDR3aa: CSSSLTGYTGELFF
j_gene: TRBJ2-7; d_gene: TRBD1; v_gene: TRBV12-5; abundance: few; CDR3nt: TGTGCTAGTGGAGGAGGGACAGGGCCCTACGAGCAGTACTTC; CDR3aa: CASGGGTGPYEQYF
j_gene: TRBJ2-2; d_gene: -; v_gene: TRBV9; abundance: -; CDR3nt: TGTGCCAGCAGCCCGTACAGGGGGGGTCCCGGGGAGCTGTTTTTT; CDR3aa: CASSPYRGGPGELFF
j_gene: TRBJ1-2; d_gene: TRBD1; v_gene: TRBV7-9; abundance: -; CDR3nt: TGTGCCAGCAGCCAGGACAGGGAAGGTGGCTACACCTTC; CDR3aa: CASSQDREGGYTF
j_gene: TRBJ1-2; d_gene: -; v_gene: TRBV5-4; abundance: few; CDR3nt: TGTGCCAGCAGCTATCCCGGGACTGACTATGGCTACACCTTC; CDR3aa: CASSYPGTDYGYTF
j_gene: TRBJ2-6; d_gene: -; v_gene: TRBV7-9; abundance: -; CDR3nt: TGTGCCAGCAGCCCCCCCCAGGGAGGCTATTCTGGGGCCAACGTCCTGACTTTC; CDR3aa: CASSPPQGGYSGANVLTF
j_gene: TRBJ1-2; d_gene: -; v_gene: TRBV4-1; abundance: -; CDR3nt: TGCGCCAGCAGCCCCCCAGGGGCACTCGGCTACACCTTC; CDR3aa: CASSPPGALGYTF
j_gene: TRBJ2-2; d_gene: TRBD1; v_gene: TRBV6-6; abundance: -; CDR3nt: TGTGCCAGCAGTGGACAGGGGGCCATCGGGGAGCTGTTTTTT; CDR3aa: CASSGQGAIGELFF
j_gene: TRBJ1-1; d_gene: -; v_gene: TRBV10-2; abundance: -; CDR3nt: TGCGCCAGCAGTAGAGACAGGCCCACTGAAGCTTTCTTT; CDR3aa: CASSRDRPTEAFF
j_gene: TRBJ2-2; d_gene: TRBD1; v_gene: TRBV7-7; abundance: few; CDR3nt: TGTGCTAGCAGCCTGGACAGGGTGAACACCGGGGAGCTGTTTTTT; CDR3aa: CASSLDRVNTGELFF
j_gene: TRBJ2-7; d_gene: TRBD1; v_gene: TRBV15; abundance: -; CDR3nt: TGTGCCACCAGCAGAGGGGGACTCAGGGACAGGTATAACGAGCAGTACTTC; CDR3aa: CATSRGGLRDRYNEQYF
j_gene: TRBJ2-3; d_gene: TRBD1; v_gene: TRBV5-4; abundance: -; CDR3nt: TGTGCCAGCAGCTCCGGGACAGGGGTCCCCACAGATACGCAGTATTTT; CDR3aa: CASSSGTGVPTDTQYF
j_gene: TRBJ1-1; d_gene: -; v_gene: TRBV7-9; abundance: -; CDR3nt: TGTGCCAGCAGCCCTCGGTGGGGAGGACAAAGGAACACTGAAGCTTTCTTT; CDR3aa: CASSPRWGGQRNTEAFF
j_gene: TRBJ2-5; d_gene: TRBD1; v_gene: TRBV7-3; abundance: -; CDR3nt: TGTGCCAGCAGCCCACAAACAGGGGTTGCCCAGTACTTC; CDR3aa: CASSPQTGVAQYF
j_gene: TRBJ2-2; d_gene: -; v_gene: TRBV21-1; abundance: -; CDR3nt: TGTGCCAGCAGCAAACAAGAAGACGGGGGGCAGAACACCGGGGAGCTGTTTTTT; CDR3aa: CASSKQEDGGQNTGELFF
j_gene: TRBJ2-1; d_gene: -; v_gene: TRBV7-9; abundance: -; CDR3nt: TGTGCCAGCAGCTTAGCGGGAGCTTACAATGAGCAGTTCTTC; CDR3aa: CASSLAGAYNEQFF
j_gene: TRBJ2-7; d_gene: -; v_gene: TRBV27; abundance: -; CDR3nt: TGTGCCAGCAGTCCCTTGAGCGGCGAGCAGTACTTC; CDR3aa: CASSPLSGEQYF
j_gene: TRBJ2-7; d_gene: TRBD2; v_gene: TRBV7-3; abundance: -; CDR3nt: TGTGCCAGCAGCTTATCGGGCGGGAGCTACGAGCAGTACTTC; CDR3aa: CASSLSGGSYEQYF
j_gene: TRBJ2-5; d_gene: TRBD1; v_gene: TRBV4-2; abundance: once; CDR3nt: TGTGCCAGCAGCCAAGTTTCGGGACAGGGGGAAGGAGAGACCCAGTACTTC; CDR3aa: CASSQVSGQGEGETQYF
j_gene: TRBJ2-1; d_gene: -; v_gene: TRBV7-9; abundance: -; CDR3nt: TGTTCCAGCAGCCCACCGGGGGATGAGCAGTTCTTC; CDR3aa: CSSSPPGDEQFF
j_gene: TRBJ1-3; d_gene: -; v_gene: TRBV7-2; abundance: -; CDR3nt: TGTGCCAGCAGCTTAGTTGCCAGTTTCTCTGGAAACACCATATATTTT; CDR3aa: CASSLVASFSGNTIYF
j_gene: TRBJ2-7; d_gene: TRBD1; v_gene: TRBV29-1; abundance: -; CDR3nt: TGCAGCGTTTCCGACAGGGCAGTCTCCTACGAGCAGTACTTC; CDR3aa: CSVSDRAVSYEQYF
j_gene: TRBJ2-3; d_gene: TRBD2; v_gene: TRBV7-2; abundance: -; CDR3nt: TGTGCCAGCAGCTTGTCACTAGCGGGGGTTTCCCTCACAGATACGCAGTATTTT; CDR3aa: CASSLSLAGVSLTDTQYF
j_gene: TRBJ2-7; d_gene: -; v_gene: TRBV27; abundance: -; CDR3nt: TGTGCCAGCAGTCGCGACATCTCCTACGAGCAGTACTTC; CDR3aa: CASSRDISYEQYF
j_gene: TRBJ2-5; d_gene: -; v_gene: TRBV2; abundance: -; CDR3nt: TGTGCCAGCAGTGGGGACTCAGAGACCCAGTACTTC; CDR3aa: CASSGDSETQYF